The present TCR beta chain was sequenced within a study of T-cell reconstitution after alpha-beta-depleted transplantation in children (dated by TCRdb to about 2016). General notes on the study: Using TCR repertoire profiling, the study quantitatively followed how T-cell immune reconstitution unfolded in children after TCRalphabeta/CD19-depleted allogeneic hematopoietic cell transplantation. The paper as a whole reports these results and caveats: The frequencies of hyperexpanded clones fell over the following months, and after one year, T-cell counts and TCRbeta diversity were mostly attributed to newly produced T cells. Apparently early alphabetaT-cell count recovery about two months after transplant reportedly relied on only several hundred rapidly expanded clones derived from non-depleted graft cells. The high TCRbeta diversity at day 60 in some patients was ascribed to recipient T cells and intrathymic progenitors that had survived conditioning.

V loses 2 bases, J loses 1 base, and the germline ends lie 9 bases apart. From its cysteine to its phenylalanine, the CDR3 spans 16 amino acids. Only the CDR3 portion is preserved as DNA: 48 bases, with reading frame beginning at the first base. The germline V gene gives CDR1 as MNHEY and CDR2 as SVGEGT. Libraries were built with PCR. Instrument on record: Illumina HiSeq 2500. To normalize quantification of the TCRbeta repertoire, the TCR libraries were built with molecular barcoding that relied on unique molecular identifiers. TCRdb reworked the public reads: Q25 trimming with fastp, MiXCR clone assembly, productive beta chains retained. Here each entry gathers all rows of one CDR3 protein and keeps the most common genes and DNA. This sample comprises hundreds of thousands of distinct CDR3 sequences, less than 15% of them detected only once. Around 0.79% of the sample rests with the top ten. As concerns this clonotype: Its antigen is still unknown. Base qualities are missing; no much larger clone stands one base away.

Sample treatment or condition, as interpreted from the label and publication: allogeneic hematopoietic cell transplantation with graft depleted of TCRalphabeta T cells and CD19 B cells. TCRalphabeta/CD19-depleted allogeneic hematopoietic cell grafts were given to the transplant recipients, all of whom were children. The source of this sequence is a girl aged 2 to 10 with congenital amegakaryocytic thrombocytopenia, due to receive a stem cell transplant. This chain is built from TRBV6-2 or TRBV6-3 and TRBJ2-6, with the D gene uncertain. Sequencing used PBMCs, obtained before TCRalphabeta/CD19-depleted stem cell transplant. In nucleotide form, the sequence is TGTGCCAGCAGTTACCCCACAGTTTCTGGGGCCAACGTCCTGACTTTC. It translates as CASSYPTVSGANVLTF.